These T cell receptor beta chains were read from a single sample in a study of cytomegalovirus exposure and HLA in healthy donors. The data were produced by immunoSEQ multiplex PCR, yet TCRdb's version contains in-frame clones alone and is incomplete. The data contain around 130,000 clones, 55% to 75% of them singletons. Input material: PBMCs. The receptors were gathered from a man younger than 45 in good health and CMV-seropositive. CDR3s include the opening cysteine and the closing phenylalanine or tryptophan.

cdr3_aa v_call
CASSLPGGAPSTDTQYF TRBV28
CASSVTSGRVEQFF TRBV7-8
CASRQEREGQQYF TRBV10-2
CASSFRVTSGTDTQYF TRBV5-6
CASSEQGAGNIQYF TRBV2
CASGQVNTEAFF TRBV19
CASSLARTHFEGIQYF TRBV5-6
CASSVARGREKLFF TRBV28
CASSLGRHTDTQYF TRBV19
CASSVWTGSGNTIYF TRBV9
CASSPGQILNQPQHF TRBV6-5
CASSAQKGGYDGYTF TRBV4-1
CASSQFSTPTETQYF TRBV7-3
CASSHGQGDQPQHF TRBV14
CASSLVVRSYNEQFF TRBV11-2
CASSQVTGANEKLFF TRBV4-2
CASGTPGGNEKLFF TRBV2
CASSATGIHEQYF TRBV19
CASSLEGLAGGETQYF TRBV9